This T cell receptor beta chain comes out of a study of blood T cell repertoires in COVID-19. Overall study: Donors in the United States, Italy and Spain gave samples during acute or convalescent COVID-19. T cells, B-cell-depleted T cells, or PBMCs supplied cDNA or gDNA.

The CDR3 sequence is 14 residues long. The V and J ends lost 6 bases and 1 base respectively, with 10 bases between them. Germline loops: CDR1 MDHEN, CDR2 SYDVKM. Per the original data handling: Estimation of nucleated cell counts relied on the amplification of reference gene primers. Measured with immunoSEQ multiplex PCR; TCRdb has only the in-frame clones, and not every one. V, J and clone size are those of that table, while D and trimming were read from the DNA. The table records 100,000 to 150,000 clones, 78% of them present only once. The gene calls are TRBV28 and TRBJ1-5; D is possibly TRBD1 (6 bases). This receptor was obtained from a man in his 70s with acute or convalescent COVID-19. Specimen: peripheral blood. DNA of the CDR3: TGTGCCAGCAGCCTAGGGACAAGCAATCAGCCCCAGCATTTT. Amino acids: CASSLGTSNQPQHF.